Listed below are T cell receptor beta chains from one sample, sequenced in a study of T cell responses to AZD1222 COVID-19 vaccine. Clones were read by immunoSEQ multiplex PCR, and TCRdb kept only the in-frame ones, dropping some. The repertoire includes under 60,000 clones, around nine tenths of them detected once, and about 5.7% sits in the top ten. This specimen was peripheral blood, taken 28 days after the second AZD1222 dose. These receptor sequences come from an adult who received the AZD1222 COVID-19 vaccine. Each CDR3 is given with its conserved first and last residue. D genes are given only for firm matches. Expanded clones get a size class; other rows say once, few or many, or leave the size out.

J gene: TRBJ1-2; V gene: TRBV19; clone size: NA; D gene: NA; CDR3 DNA: TGTGCCAGTAGTGCGGACGGAACCTATGGCTACACCTTC; CDR3 protein: CASSADGTYGYTF
J gene: TRBJ1-4; V gene: TRBV5-4; clone size: NA; D gene: NA; CDR3 DNA: TGTGCCAGCAGCTTGGACAGTTCTAATGAAAAACTGTTTTTT; CDR3 protein: CASSLDSSNEKLFF
J gene: TRBJ1-1; V gene: TRBV11-2; clone size: NA; D gene: NA; CDR3 DNA: TGTGCCAGCAGCCCAAGTATCGACAGAAGATACACTGAAGCTTTCTTT; CDR3 protein: CASSPSIDRRYTEAFF
J gene: TRBJ2-2; V gene: TRBV5-1; clone size: NA; D gene: NA; CDR3 DNA: TGCGCCAGCAGCTTAACGGACACCGGGGAGCTGTTTTTT; CDR3 protein: CASSLTDTGELFF
J gene: TRBJ2-5; V gene: TRBV29-1; clone size: NA; D gene: NA; CDR3 DNA: TGCAGCGTTGAGAGTGGGATCCAAGAGACCCAGTACTTC; CDR3 protein: CSVESGIQETQYF
J gene: TRBJ2-5; V gene: TRBV25-1; clone size: once; D gene: NA; CDR3 DNA: TGTGCCAGCAGTCAAGTAGAGCAAGAGACCCAGTACTTC; CDR3 protein: CASSQVEQETQYF
J gene: TRBJ2-5; V gene: TRBV29-1; clone size: once; D gene: NA; CDR3 DNA: TGCAGCGTCTTGTGGGAAATGGAGACCCAGTACTTC; CDR3 protein: CSVLWEMETQYF
J gene: TRBJ1-1; V gene: TRBV24-1; clone size: few; D gene: NA; CDR3 DNA: TGTGCCACCAGTGCCCCTCCCCCGAACACTGAAGCTTTCTTT; CDR3 protein: CATSAPPPNTEAFF
J gene: TRBJ2-7; V gene: TRBV7-8; clone size: NA; D gene: TRBD1; CDR3 DNA: TGTGCCAGCAGCTGGGGGACAGGGGGTTTTTACGAGCAGTACTTC; CDR3 protein: CASSWGTGGFYEQYF
J gene: TRBJ2-7; V gene: TRBV9; clone size: NA; D gene: NA; CDR3 DNA: TGTGCCAGCAGCGTATTTGACGAGGTCGCCCCCTACGAGCAGTACTTC; CDR3 protein: CASSVFDEVAPYEQYF
J gene: TRBJ1-2; V gene: TRBV9; clone size: NA; D gene: NA; CDR3 DNA: TGTGCCAGCAGCACACCTACATCGAGGTGGGGCTACACCTTC; CDR3 protein: CASSTPTSRWGYTF
J gene: TRBJ2-5; V gene: TRBV3-1/TRBV3-2; clone size: NA; D gene: TRBD2; CDR3 DNA: TGTGCCAGCAGCCAAGGTGGGACTAGGGAAGAGACCCAGTACTTC; CDR3 protein: CASSQGGTREETQYF
J gene: TRBJ2-3; V gene: TRBV6-1; clone size: NA; D gene: TRBD2; CDR3 DNA: TGTGCCAGCAGTGAGGGACTAGCGGGAGCAGATACGCAGTATTTT; CDR3 protein: CASSEGLAGADTQYF
J gene: TRBJ1-1; V gene: TRBV4-1; clone size: NA; D gene: TRBD1; CDR3 DNA: TGCGCCAGCAGCCGCGGACAGGGGAACACTGAAGCTTTCTTT; CDR3 protein: CASSRGQGNTEAFF
J gene: TRBJ1-2; V gene: TRBV6-1; clone size: NA; D gene: NA; CDR3 DNA: TGTGCCAGCAGTGAAGATCGGCGACTGGGCTACACCTTC; CDR3 protein: CASSEDRRLGYTF
J gene: TRBJ2-5; V gene: TRBV9; clone size: once; D gene: TRBD2; CDR3 DNA: TGTGCCAGCAGCGTAGGAGCGGGGACCCAAGAGACCCAGTACTTC; CDR3 protein: CASSVGAGTQETQYF
J gene: TRBJ2-7; V gene: TRBV7-2; clone size: few; D gene: NA; CDR3 DNA: TGTGCCAGCAGCTTACAGGGAAACGGCTACGAGCAGTACTTC; CDR3 protein: CASSLQGNGYEQYF
J gene: TRBJ2-6; V gene: TRBV18; clone size: NA; D gene: NA; CDR3 DNA: TGTGCCAGCTCACGGACAGACTCTGGGGCCAACGTCCTGACTTTC; CDR3 protein: CASSRTDSGANVLTF
J gene: TRBJ1-2; V gene: TRBV7-2; clone size: NA; D gene: NA; CDR3 DNA: TGTGCCAGCAGCTTAGCCGCAGGGGATGGCTACACCTTC; CDR3 protein: CASSLAAGDGYTF
J gene: TRBJ1-6; V gene: TRBV5-5; clone size: few; D gene: NA; CDR3 DNA: TGTGCCAGCTTGCCTGACCCAGGACTCCTGAGCTCCTATAATTCACCCCTCCACTTT; CDR3 protein: CASLPDPGLLSSYNSPLHF
J gene: TRBJ2-2; V gene: TRBV15; clone size: NA; D gene: NA; CDR3 DNA: TGTGCCACCACCAATCCAAGTTACACCGGGGAGCTGTTTTTT; CDR3 protein: CATTNPSYTGELFF
J gene: TRBJ1-2; V gene: TRBV5-6; clone size: NA; D gene: NA; CDR3 DNA: TGTGCCAGCAGCTTGAGCAGCGGCTACACCTTC; CDR3 protein: CASSLSSGYTF
J gene: TRBJ2-1; V gene: TRBV7-2; clone size: NA; D gene: NA; CDR3 DNA: TGTGCCAGCAGCTCACAGGGCCGGGGCAATGAGCAGTTCTTC; CDR3 protein: CASSSQGRGNEQFF
J gene: TRBJ1-4; V gene: TRBV4-3; clone size: NA; D gene: TRBD1; CDR3 DNA: TGCGCCAGCAGCCAAGAACTTGGGACAGTGGTAAATGAAAAACTGTTTTTT; CDR3 protein: CASSQELGTVVNEKLFF
J gene: TRBJ1-1; V gene: TRBV28; clone size: NA; D gene: NA; CDR3 DNA: TGTGCCAGCAGTGTAGGCCCCCTGAACACTGAAGCTTTCTTT; CDR3 protein: CASSVGPLNTEAFF
J gene: TRBJ1-2; V gene: TRBV7-2; clone size: NA; D gene: NA; CDR3 DNA: TGTGCCAGCAGCTTAGCTTTCGTGGGCTACACCTTC; CDR3 protein: CASSLAFVGYTF
J gene: TRBJ2-2; V gene: TRBV27; clone size: NA; D gene: NA; CDR3 DNA: TGTGCCAGCAGATGGGGGAAGAACGGGGAGCTGTTTTTT; CDR3 protein: CASRWGKNGELFF
J gene: TRBJ2-2; V gene: TRBV3-1/TRBV3-2; clone size: NA; D gene: NA; CDR3 DNA: TGTGCCAGCAGCCGTGGAGGGTTGGCCGGGGAGCTGTTTTTT; CDR3 protein: CASSRGGLAGELFF
J gene: TRBJ2-7; V gene: TRBV19; clone size: NA; D gene: TRBD1; CDR3 DNA: TGTGCCAGTAGTATAGCCGGGACAGGGACCTACGAGCAGTACTTC; CDR3 protein: CASSIAGTGTYEQYF
J gene: TRBJ1-5; V gene: TRBV19; clone size: NA; D gene: TRBD1; CDR3 DNA: TGTGCCAGTAGTATACTAACAGGGGGCGGCAATCAGCCCCAGCATTTT; CDR3 protein: CASSILTGGGNQPQHF
J gene: TRBJ2-1; V gene: TRBV5-4; clone size: NA; D gene: TRBD2; CDR3 DNA: TGTGCCAGCAGCTTGGATCTGCGGGAGCTATCTGAGCAGTTCTTC; CDR3 protein: CASSLDLRELSEQFF
J gene: TRBJ1-1; V gene: TRBV2; clone size: NA; D gene: NA; CDR3 DNA: TGTGCCAGCTATCCGGGAGGGGAGTACACTGAAGCTTTCTTT; CDR3 protein: CASYPGGEYTEAFF
J gene: TRBJ1-2; V gene: TRBV9; clone size: NA; D gene: NA; CDR3 DNA: TGTGCCAGCAGCGTATCGGGGAGCGGGGTGAATGGCTACACCTTC; CDR3 protein: CASSVSGSGVNGYTF
J gene: TRBJ1-1; V gene: TRBV7-6; clone size: NA; D gene: NA; CDR3 DNA: TGTGCCAGCAGCTCCAGACAGCCGAACACTGAAGCTTTCTTT; CDR3 protein: CASSSRQPNTEAFF
J gene: TRBJ1-4; V gene: TRBV20-1; clone size: NA; D gene: TRBD1; CDR3 DNA: TGCAGTGCTATTGAGACAGGGGTCGAAAAACTGTTTTTT; CDR3 protein: CSAIETGVEKLFF
J gene: TRBJ2-2; V gene: TRBV7-9; clone size: NA; D gene: NA; CDR3 DNA: TGTGCCAGCAGCTTAACTACCCGGGGAGACGGGGAGCTGTTTTTT; CDR3 protein: CASSLTTRGDGELFF
J gene: TRBJ2-3; V gene: TRBV19; clone size: NA; D gene: TRBD1; CDR3 DNA: TGTGCCAGTAGGGACAGGGGGCTAACAACAGATACGCAGTATTTT; CDR3 protein: CASRDRGLTTDTQYF
J gene: TRBJ2-7; V gene: TRBV6-1; clone size: NA; D gene: NA; CDR3 DNA: TGTGCCAGCAGTGAACCTCTCGACGAGCAGTACTTC; CDR3 protein: CASSEPLDEQYF
J gene: TRBJ1-1; V gene: TRBV7-3; clone size: NA; D gene: NA; CDR3 DNA: TGTGCCAGCAGCGGATACAGGGTGGACACTGAAGCTTTCTTT; CDR3 protein: CASSGYRVDTEAFF
J gene: TRBJ1-6; V gene: TRBV27; clone size: NA; D gene: TRBD1; CDR3 DNA: TGTGCCAGCAGTACGAGGGACAGGGAGAATTCACCCCTCCACTTT; CDR3 protein: CASSTRDRENSPLHF
J gene: TRBJ2-2; V gene: TRBV29-1; clone size: few; D gene: TRBD1; CDR3 DNA: TGCAGCGTTGCCGGGACAGGGGCCAACACCGGGGAGCTGTTTTTT; CDR3 protein: CSVAGTGANTGELFF
J gene: TRBJ2-7; V gene: TRBV10-1; clone size: NA; D gene: TRBD2; CDR3 DNA: TGCGCCAGCAGTGTCGGACTAGCGGGAGAAGGGGAGCAGTACTTC; CDR3 protein: CASSVGLAGEGEQYF
J gene: TRBJ2-7; V gene: TRBV10-3; clone size: NA; D gene: TRBD2; CDR3 DNA: TGTGCCTCCAGGGGGACTAGCGGAGGCGAGCAGTACTTC; CDR3 protein: CASRGTSGGEQYF
J gene: TRBJ1-2; V gene: TRBV29-1; clone size: NA; D gene: NA; CDR3 DNA: TGCAGCGTTGAAGGTCAGGGTCGGGCTAACTATGGCTACACCTTC; CDR3 protein: CSVEGQGRANYGYTF
J gene: TRBJ1-1; V gene: TRBV4-3; clone size: once; D gene: NA; CDR3 DNA: TGCGCCAGCAGCCAAGAGCAGACAGCCATGAACACTGAAGCTTTCTTT; CDR3 protein: CASSQEQTAMNTEAFF
J gene: TRBJ2-3; V gene: TRBV5-4; clone size: few; D gene: TRBD2; CDR3 DNA: TGTGCCAGCAGCCCGAGGCCTAGCGGGAGGGCCGCAGATACGCAGTATTTT; CDR3 protein: CASSPRPSGRAADTQYF
J gene: TRBJ2-7; V gene: TRBV3-1/TRBV3-2; clone size: NA; D gene: TRBD2; CDR3 DNA: TGTGCCAGCAGCCAATTAGCGGGGGGGCTAAGCTACGAGCAGTACTTC; CDR3 protein: CASSQLAGGLSYEQYF
J gene: TRBJ1-2; V gene: TRBV18; clone size: NA; D gene: NA; CDR3 DNA: TGTACCAGCTCACCAGCACAGGCCGTCGGCTATGGCTACACCTTC; CDR3 protein: CTSSPAQAVGYGYTF